The 17 T cell receptor beta chains given below trace back to one sample, sequenced in a study of blood T cell repertoires in COVID-19. Clones were sequenced by immunoSEQ multiplex PCR, and TCRdb holds only the in-frame ones, with some missing. The table lists 150,000 to 200,000 clones, over 80% of them singletons. Source material: PBMCs or T cells enriched from blood (not recorded which). The source of these receptors is a woman aged 45-60 years who had recovered from COVID-19.

The chain joins TRBV30 to TRBJ1-5; no clear D. The V and J ends lost 0 bases and 2 bases respectively, with 11 bases between them. Germline-derived CDR1 and CDR2 are GTSNPN and SVGIG (reference sequence). CDR3 size: 15 residues. CDR3: CAWSVLVGGNQPQHF. In DNA, the CDR3 is TGTGCCTGGAGTGTACTGGTCGGGGGCAATCAGCCCCAGCATTTT.

The chain couples TRBV19 to TRBJ2-1; possible D gene TRBD1, 5 bases. The germline gives CDR1 LNHDA, CDR2 SQIVND (reference sequence). V was pared by 4 bases and J by 0 bases, with 10 bases between. This CDR3 spans 15 amino acids. The CDR3 spells CASSNRQSSYNEQFF. The CDR3 nucleotides are TGTGCCAGTAGTAACCGACAGAGCTCCTACAATGAGCAGTTCTTC.

The chain uses TRBV4-1 and TRBJ2-3, with 8 bases aligning to TRBD2. The trim removed 1 base at V and 11 bases at J, leaving 8 bases unmatched. The CDR3 runs 14 residues. The V gene's germline CDR1 is MGHRA and CDR2 YSYEKL. CDR3 protein: CASSQAEGLGMQYF. The CDR3 nucleotides are TGCGCCAGCAGCCAAGCAGAGGGACTAGGAATGCAGTATTTT.

The chain carries TRBV7-6 and TRBJ2-2; TRBD2 aligns across 7 bases. The ends lost 7 bases at V and 0 bases at J; junction bases unmatched: 5. The CDR3 spans 15 residues. Germline V gene sequence: CDR1 SGHVS, CDR2 FNYEAQ. This CDR3 reads CASTTSATNTGELFF. The CDR3 DNA sequence: TGTGCCAGCACTACTAGCGCTACGAACACCGGGGAGCTGTTTTTT.

This clone showed up just a few times. The CDR3 region is CASSLRGRNQPQHF. The CDR3 DNA reads as TGTGCCAGCAGTTTAAGGGGGCGAAATCAGCCCCAGCATTTT. V and J are TRBV28 and TRBJ1-5; 7 nucleotides match TRBD1. There are 14 residues in the CDR3. The V gene's germline CDR1 is MDHEN and CDR2 SYDVKM. V shed 2 bases, J shed 4 bases, and the junction held 2 bases outside the gene matches. The full variable domain, its missing parts supplied by reference TRBV28 and TRBJ1-5, is DVKVTQSSRYLVKRTGEKVFLECVQDMDHENMFWYRQDPGLGLRLIYFSYDVKMKEKGDIPEGYSVSREKKERFSLILESASTNQTSMYLCASSLRGRNQPQHFGDGTRLSIL.

The chain has TRBV23-1 and TRBJ1-1; TRBD1 might be the D (5 bases). TRBV23-1 belongs to the ORF category, with a function that is uncertain. Trimming removed 7 bases from V and 3 bases from J, with 21 bases in between. The CDR3 totals 16 residues. CDR3 in DNA: TGCGCCAGCAATACCAGTGGGGCCGGGCCCCACACTGAAGCTTTCTTT. It yields the protein CASNTSGAGPHTEAFF.

This clone showed up just once. The chain carries TRBV18 and TRBJ2-1; D might be TRBD1 (6 bases). Germline lookup yields CDR1 KGHSH and CDR2 LQKENI. Trimming took 1 base from V and 3 from J, leaving 13 bases between them. The CDR3 is 16 residues long. The DNA of the CDR3 is TGTGCCAGCTCACCACGGAATACAGGGATCTACAATGAGCAGTTCTTC. Translated, it gives CASSPRNTGIYNEQFF.

The gene calls are TRBV29-1 and TRBJ1-2; D is uncertain. Between the trimmed V and J ends, which lost 0 bases and 5 bases, there was a span of 13 bases. Germline V lookup: CDR1 SQVTM, CDR2 ANQGSEA. The CDR3 is 14 amino acids. The CDR3 DNA is TGCAGCGTTGAAGATATCTGGGAGGATTATGGCTACACCTTC. This encodes CSVEDIWEDYGYTF.

The rearrangement uses TRBV5-1 and TRBJ2-3; D is possibly TRBD1 (6 bases). The germline V and J ends were trimmed by 4 bases and 2 bases, with 14 bases remaining between them. There are 15 residues in the CDR3. Germline V CDR1 and CDR2: SGHRS, YFSETQ. The CDR3 DNA sequence: TGCGCCAGCAGCGCCAAGACAGGAGACACAGATACGCAGTATTTT. Encoded protein: CASSAKTGDTDTQYF.

This clone turned up a few times. The rearrangement uses TRBV12-5 and TRBJ2-5, with unresolved D. CDR3 length: 13 residues. Per the germline V gene, CDR1 is LGHNT and CDR2 is FRNRAP. Trimming removed 5 bases from V and 2 bases from J, with 9 bases in between. The CDR3 nucleotides are TGTGCTAGTGGTCGTGAACTGCAAGAGACCCAGTACTTC. Translated, it gives CASGRELQETQYF. The variable domain in full, completed from reference TRBV12-5 and TRBJ2-5, reads DARVTQTPRHKVTEMGQEVTMRCQPILGHNTVFWYRQTMMQGLELLAYFRNRAPLDDSGMPKDRFSAEMPDATLATLKIQPSEPRDSAVYFCASGRELQETQYFGPGTRLLVL.

CDR3 amino acids: CASSPTGGNEKLFF. CDR3 bases: TGTGCCAGCAGCCCAACAGGGGGCAATGAAAAACTGTTTTTT. The chain couples TRBV7-3 to TRBJ1-4; 9 bases line up with TRBD1. The trim removed 5 bases at V and 5 bases at J, leaving 3 bases unmatched. Germline V CDR1 and CDR2: SGHTA, FQGTGA. The CDR3 consists of 14 residues.

The chain recombines TRBV5-1 with TRBJ2-2, with D possibly matching TRBD1 (6 bases). The CDR3 is 16 amino acids. CDR1 is SGHRS and CDR2 is YFSETQ in the germline V gene. V dropped 1 base and J dropped 4 bases, with 14 bases sitting between them. The DNA for the CDR3 is TGCGCCAGCAGCTTGACGGGGACACTGTTCACCGGGGAGCTGTTTTTT. Translated: CASSLTGTLFTGELFF. Based on the CDR3 plus reference TRBV5-1 and TRBJ2-2, the full variable domain is KAGVTQTPRYLIKTRGQQVTLSCSPISGHRSVSWYQQTPGQGLQFLFEYFSETQRNKGNFPGRFSGRQFSNSRSEMNVSTLELGDSALYLCASSLTGTLFTGELFFGEGSRLTVL.

The chain carries TRBV27 and TRBJ1-1, with D perhaps matching TRBD1 (5 bases). Looked up from germline, CDR1 is MNHEY and CDR2 is SMNVEV (reference sequence). The CDR3 contains 15 residues. V was pared by 7 bases and J by 0 bases, with 15 bases between. CDR3 coding DNA: TGTGCCAGCATCTTAACAGGATTCTTGAACACTGAAGCTTTCTTT. It specifies CASILTGFLNTEAFF.

This chain uses TRBV6-5 with TRBJ2-2; 9 bases align to TRBD1. CDR3 length: 15 residues. Germline V lookup: CDR1 MNHEY, CDR2 SVGAGI. With V trimmed by 4 bases and J by 6 bases, 6 bases remained unmatched. Here the CDR3 DNA reads TGTGCCAGCAGTTCCGGACAGGGGAGGGCCGGGGAGCTGTTTTTT. Protein product: CASSSGQGRAGELFF.

The chain has TRBV28 and TRBJ2-1, with TRBD2 identical over 11 bases. This CDR3 has 15 amino acids. V was clipped by 7 bases and J by 4 bases; unmatched bases: 6. From germline, CDR1 is MDHEN and CDR2 SYDVKM. CDR3 DNA: TGTGCCAGCACCTTACTAGCGGGAGAGTACAATGAGCAGTTCTTC. Its translation: CASTLLAGEYNEQFF.

Only a few counts were recorded for this clone. The CDR3 loop reads CAISESPLAGGGKNIQYF. The CDR3 DNA sequence: TGTGCCATCAGTGAGTCGCCGCTAGCGGGAGGGGGAAAAAACATTCAGTACTTC. This chain links TRBV10-3 with TRBJ2-4, with 12 bases lining up with TRBD2. Germline CDR1 is ENHRY and CDR2 is SYGVKD. With V trimmed by 0 bases and J by 4 bases, 7 bases remained unmatched. The CDR3 totals 18 residues.

The V and J genes are TRBV29-1 and TRBJ1-4, with TRBD1 matching 11 bases. V shed 6 bases, J shed 8 bases, and the junction held 2 bases outside the gene matches. Germline-derived CDR1 and CDR2 are SQVTM and ANQGSEA. The CDR3 contains 12 residues. Written as DNA, the CDR3 is TGCAGCGTGGGACAGGGGGAAGAAAAACTGTTTTTT. It encodes CSVGQGEEKLFF.